This is a list of T cell receptor beta chains from one sample in a study of quantifying T cell responses using KT2 cells. TCRdb passed the UMI-ligation and nested PCR reads through MiXCR, listing each CDR3 protein once. The sample yields around 44,000 distinct CDR3 sequences, approximately 15% seen once. The sample consisted of PBMCs spiked with cells of the T cell clone KT2. The receptor source for this set is a human donor. CDR3s include the opening cysteine and the closing phenylalanine or tryptophan. The D gene is left open where the match is weak. Where a row states a size, it is once, few, many or the class of an expanded clone; other rows omit it.

V: TRBV30
J: TRBJ2-2
length: 10
D: NA
size: few
DNA: TGTGCCTGGAGTGCACCAGAGCTGTTTTTT
CDR3: CAWSAPELFF

V: TRBV7-2
J: TRBJ1-2
length: 15
D: NA
size: NA
DNA: TGTGCCAGCAGCTTAGAGATAGGGATCGTATATGGCTACACCTTC
CDR3: CASSLEIGIVYGYTF

V: TRBV20-1
J: TRBJ2-7
length: 17
D: TRBD2
size: few
DNA: TGCAGTGCTAGAGACCCAACGACTAGCGGGAGACAGTACGAGCAGTACTTC
CDR3: CSARDPTTSGRQYEQYF

V: TRBV4-3
J: TRBJ2-4
length: 15
D: NA
size: few
DNA: TGCGCCAGCAGCCAGGCGCAGGACCCAGAAAACATTCAGTACTTC
CDR3: CASSQAQDPENIQYF

V: TRBV4-1
J: TRBJ2-3
length: 15
D: NA
size: NA
DNA: TGCGCCAGCAGCCAAGTCCCACAGGTGGGGGATACGCAGTATTTT
CDR3: CASSQVPQVGDTQYF

V: TRBV7-6
J: TRBJ2-3
length: 13
D: NA
size: many
DNA: TGTGCCAGCAGCTCCAGGGTAACAGATACGCAGTATTTT
CDR3: CASSSRVTDTQYF

V: TRBV7-3
J: TRBJ2-1
length: 13
D: NA
size: NA
DNA: TGTGCCAGCAGCTTGAACCCCAACAATGAGCAGTTCTTC
CDR3: CASSLNPNNEQFF

V: TRBV7-2
J: TRBJ2-7
length: 12
D: NA
size: NA
DNA: TGTGCCAGCAGCCTAAGAAACTACGAGCAGTACTTC
CDR3: CASSLRNYEQYF

V: TRBV6-2/TRBV6-3
J: TRBJ2-1
length: 11
D: NA
size: NA
DNA: TGTGCCAGCAGTTACCAGTTGCGGCAGTTCTTC
CDR3: CASSYQLRQFF

V: TRBV12-3/TRBV12-4
J: TRBJ1-2
length: 13
D: NA
size: few
DNA: TGTGCCAGCAGTTTCGAGGGGGACCATGGCTACACCTTC
CDR3: CASSFEGDHGYTF

V: TRBV27
J: TRBJ2-1
length: 16
D: TRBD2
size: NA
DNA: TGTGCCAGCAGTTTATCGTCTAGCGGGAGGAAAAATGAGCAGTTCTTC
CDR3: CASSLSSSGRKNEQFF

V: TRBV4-1
J: TRBJ1-4
length: 13
D: NA
size: many
DNA: TGCGCCAGCAGACGGGACTCTAATGAAAAACTGTTTTTT
CDR3: CASRRDSNEKLFF

V: TRBV2
J: TRBJ1-5
length: 15
D: NA
size: few
DNA: TGTGCCAGCAGTGACGGGACACGGAGAAATCAGCCCCAGCATTTT
CDR3: CASSDGTRRNQPQHF

V: TRBV29-1
J: TRBJ2-2
length: 14
D: TRBD1
size: many
DNA: TGCAGCGTTGGTGGACAGGGTGACACCGGGGAGCTGTTTTTT
CDR3: CSVGGQGDTGELFF

V: TRBV12-3/TRBV12-4
J: TRBJ2-3
length: 16
D: TRBD2
size: few
DNA: TGTGCCAGCAGTTTTCGTAGCGGGGGGACCACAGATACGCAGTATTTT
CDR3: CASSFRSGGTTDTQYF

V: TRBV20-1
J: TRBJ1-5
length: 15
D: TRBD1
size: NA
DNA: TGCAGTGCTAGTCAACTTGGACAGGGGAGTCAGCCCCAGCATTTT
CDR3: CSASQLGQGSQPQHF

V: TRBV5-1
J: TRBJ2-3
length: 15
D: NA
size: few
DNA: TGCGCCAGCAGCTTGGGTCCGGGATACGAAGATACGCAGTATTTT
CDR3: CASSLGPGYEDTQYF

V: TRBV4-1
J: TRBJ2-7
length: 14
D: TRBD1
size: NA
DNA: TGCGCCAGCAGCCAAGACAGGGGGCCGTACGAGCAGTACTTC
CDR3: CASSQDRGPYEQYF